This TCR beta chain was sequenced during a study of CD8+CD57+ T cells in acquired aplastic anemia. Turning to the study itself: Sorted CD4+ and CD8+ cells gave a mean 3.2 ug DNA, range 0.2 to 27.4 ug.

Patients included in sequencing had previously demonstrated CD8+CD57+ cell expansion by flow cytometry. Among the patients, all had severe acquired aplastic anemia. V lost 5 bases to trimming and J lost 8 bases, with 19 bases between them. The CDR3 covers 15 residues. CDR1 and CDR2 (germline): SGHTA, FQGNSA. The study, taken as a whole, reports: Between patients and controls, CD8+ Simpson's diversity did not vary significantly.

This clonotype was picked up many times. Antigen specificity is unknown. Genomic DNA acted as the template from which TCR beta VDJ combination and CDR3 sequence profiling were carried out. TCRdb fed the reads into MiXCR, producing one record per CDR3 protein. The data show some 200,000 distinct CDR3 sequences, about half seen once. The V and J genes are TRBV7-2 and TRBJ1-5; D is unclear. Sequencing used sorted CD4+, CD8+, or CD8+CD57+ T cells (not recorded which) from PBMCs. The sequence came from a human donor with aplastic anemia. This chain's CDR3 is CASSGRTDFGEPQHF. CDR3 in DNA: TGTGCCAGCAGCGGGCGGACTGACTTTGGGGAGCCCCAGCATTTT.